Presented here are 10 T cell receptor beta chains from one specimen sequenced in a study of low-dose radiotherapy and immunotherapy resistance in tumors. Time point here: after trial treatment. Indicated treatment: LDRT plus nivolumab, ipilimumab, low-dose cyclophosphamide and aspirin (RACIN trial). TRAV and TRBV primers primed cDNA for both TCRalpha and TCRbeta. With a V-primer adapter and a constant-region primer, TCRs were amplified for about 20 PCR cycles. TCRdb re-derived calls from the reads in MiXCR, one entry per CDR3 protein. The sample records 35,000 to 45,000 distinct CDR3 sequences, about 25% being singletons. Sequences were derived from PBMCs, sampled after low-dose radiotherapy plus immunotherapy. The origin of the receptors is a male donor with prostate cancer.

In this sample, this clonotype turned up many times. This rearrangement joins TRBV20-1 to TRBJ1-5; D might be TRBD1 (5 bases). Per germline, CDR1 DFQATT and CDR2 SNEGSKA (reference sequence). V was shortened by 3 bases and J by 1 base, with 19 bases between the two germline ends. The CDR3 sequence is 17 residues long. CDR3 DNA: TGCAGTGCTAGTGGGCAGGGCGCCGGTAGGAGCAATCAGCCCCAGCATTTT. Protein: CSASGQGAGRSNQPQHF.

This clonotype was detected ten times or more. J is TRBJ1-2 and V is TRBV29-1; D gene ambiguous. V lost 3 bases to trimming and J lost 7 bases, with 6 bases between them. CDR3 size: 10 residues. Germline V lookup: CDR1 SQVTM, CDR2 ANQGSEA. CDR3 amino acids: CSVEGGGYTF. As DNA, the CDR3 is TGCAGCGTTGAGGGTGGTGGCTACACCTTC.

This clonotype came up many times. The chain has TRBV20-1 and TRBJ1-6; 12 bases are shared with TRBD1. Germline V gives CDR1 DFQATT, CDR2 SNEGSKA (reference sequence). The CDR3 contains 20 residues. The junction had 14 bases not matched to a gene; V was cut back by 3 bases and J by 2 bases. CDR3 bases: TGCAGTGCTAGGGCGAAGGGGACAGGGGGCGCGATGACCTATAATTCACCCCTCCACTTT. Encoded protein: CSARAKGTGGAMTYNSPLHF.

This chain uses TRBV7-2 with TRBJ2-2, with D perhaps matching TRBD1 (5 bases). This CDR3 region has 14 residues. Trimming stripped 3 bases from V and 1 base from J, with 6 bases between. Germline V gene data show CDR1 as SGHTA and CDR2 as FQGNSA. CDR3 in DNA: TGTGCCAGCAGCTTCAGGGAGAACACCGGGGAGCTGTTTTTT. It specifies CASSFRENTGELFF.

This clonotype was detected many times. The chain joins TRBV12-3 or TRBV12-4 to TRBJ2-4; 7 bases map to TRBD1. This CDR3 is built from 15 residues. The V and J ends lost 2 bases and 1 base, in that order; junction bases with no gene match: 2. In nucleotides, the CDR3 is TGTGCCAGCAGTTTAACAGGGGCGGCCAAAAACATTCAGTACTTC. As protein: CASSLTGAAKNIQYF.

J is TRBJ1-4 and V is TRBV5-5; D possibly corresponds to TRBD1 (5 bases). Germline V lookup: CDR1 SGHKS, CDR2 YYEKEE (reference sequence). Trimming stripped 1 base from V and 7 bases from J, with 17 bases between. The CDR3 is 16 residues long. The CDR3 bases are TGTGCCAGCAGCTTGTGGGGAGCAGGGTCGACTGAAAAACTGTTTTTT. Its translation is CASSLWGAGSTEKLFF.

This clonotype is medium-sized within its sample. The chain recombines TRBV5-1 with TRBJ2-1; D is perhaps TRBD1 or TRBD2 (7 bases each). V dropped 4 bases and J dropped 8 bases, with 16 bases sitting between them. The germline V gene encodes CDR1 SGHRS and CDR2 YFSETQ. The CDR3 covers 14 residues. CDR3 region: CASSRQTGRDEQFF. CDR3 DNA: TGCGCCAGCAGCCGCCAGACAGGGAGGGATGAGCAGTTCTTC.

This clonotype was counted at least ten times. This chain's CDR3 is CASSRTGGISGNTIYF. The CDR3 coding sequence is TGTGCCAGCAGTCGGACAGGGGGCATTTCTGGAAACACCATATATTTT. The chain employs TRBV25-1 and TRBJ1-3; 11 bases are a match to TRBD1. This CDR3 region has 16 residues. With V trimmed by 5 bases and J by 1 base, 4 bases remained unmatched. Germline CDR1 and CDR2: MGHDK and SYGVNS.

The sample holds many counts of this clonotype. The V call is TRBV15, the J call TRBJ2-1, with D possibly TRBD2 on 6 matching bases. CDR1 and CDR2 (germline): LNHNV, YYDKDF (reference sequence). The V gene lost 4 bases and the J gene lost 2 bases, with 15 bases spanning the gap. The CDR3 is 16 amino acids. The CDR3 DNA is TGTGCCACCAGCACCCCCCATGGGGGGACCTACAATGAGCAGTTCTTC. It specifies CATSTPHGGTYNEQFF.

This clonotype has at least ten counts. V gene TRBV12-3 or TRBV12-4 combines with J gene TRBJ1-2, with 10 bases aligning to TRBD1. The CDR3 sequence is 15 residues long. Trimming took 3 bases from V and 8 from J; bases not matched to a gene: 9. The chain's CDR3 is CASSFRRQGAEGYTF. CDR3 coding DNA: TGTGCCAGCAGTTTTAGGCGACAGGGGGCTGAGGGCTACACCTTC.